There are many counts of the clone carrying this T cell receptor beta chain. The target antigen is unknown. The germline V and J ends were trimmed by 4 bases and 9 bases, with 17 bases remaining between them. The CDR3 contains 14 residues. CDR1 is MGHRA, CDR2 YSYEKL, per germline. These data are taken from a study of T-cell reconstitution after alpha-beta-depleted transplantation in children. Molecular barcoding with unique molecular identifiers was used for the TCRbeta library. TCRdb reprocessed the PCR reads via MiXCR and lists one record per CDR3 protein. The data show some 840,000 distinct CDR3 sequences, approximately 15% seen once. Study-wide results and caveats: The study traced high day-60 TCRbeta diversity in some patients to surviving recipient T cells and thymic progenitors.

Material: PBMCs, mostly from graft donor cells, obtained 360 days after TCRalphabeta/CD19-depleted stem cell transplant. This receptor was identified in a male patient aged 10-17 years who had a stem cell transplant for acute lymphoblastic leukemia, so the T cells may come from the graft donor. The chain recombines TRBV4-1 with TRBJ2-3; D ambiguous. The chain's CDR3 is CASSPRRPFKTQYF. Here the CDR3 DNA reads TGCGCCAGCAGCCCCAGAAGGCCATTCAAGACGCAGTATTTT.